Shown below are 17 T cell receptor beta chains from a single sample sequenced in a study of response to subunit inactivated influenza vaccine. In TCRdb, the RT-PCR reads were re-called with MiXCR into one record per CDR3 protein. This sample has hundreds of thousands of distinct CDR3 sequences; 9% to 15% occur once, and the top ten carry approximately 8.3%. Sequencing used non-naive T cells sorted from PBMCs, obtained approximately 15 days before vaccination. These receptors all stem from a man aged 50 to 60 who received an inactivated influenza vaccine.

This clonotype was counted ten times or more. The J gene is TRBJ2-3, the V gene TRBV6-6; D not resolved. The CDR3 loop spans 13 amino acids. Between the trimmed V and J ends, which lost 0 bases and 7 bases, there was a span of 8 bases. Germline CDR1 MNHNY, CDR2 SVGAGI (reference sequence). CDR3: CASSYSTPNTQYF. Written as DNA, the CDR3 is TGTGCCAGCAGTTACTCGACTCCAAATACGCAGTATTTT.

This chain links TRBV20-1 with TRBJ2-5, with 7 bases identical to TRBD2. The V and J ends lost 1 base and 7 bases, in that order; junction bases with no gene match: 15. The germline V gene has CDR1 DFQATT and CDR2 SNEGSKA (reference sequence). The CDR3 has 16 residues. The CDR3 spells CSARVGAAPWGGTQYF. CDR3 in DNA: TGCAGTGCTAGAGTTGGGGCAGCCCCATGGGGGGGGACCCAGTACTTC.

This clonotype was detected only a few times. This chain joins TRBV12-3 or TRBV12-4 and TRBJ2-5, with TRBD2 matching over 7 bases. The CDR3 runs to 13 residues. Trimming took 10 bases from V and 2 from J; bases not matched to a gene: 7. In DNA, the CDR3 is TGTGCCACCAGCAGAGCGGGACAAGAGACCCAGTACTTC. As protein: CATSRAGQETQYF.

This clonotype was seen more than once but under ten times. V gene TRBV7-2 combines with J gene TRBJ2-7, with a tentative D call TRBD1 (5 bases). V was shortened by 4 bases and J by 6 bases, with 13 bases between the two germline ends. The length of the CDR3 is 13 residues. The germline V gene has CDR1 SGHTA and CDR2 FQGNSA. The CDR3 nucleotides read TGTGCCAGCAGCTCAACCCAGGGTACCGAGCAGTACTTC. This gives the protein CASSSTQGTEQYF.

This clonotype was detected a few times. The chain employs TRBV3-1 and TRBJ2-2; 9 bases match TRBD2. Germline assignment: CDR1 LGHDT and CDR2 YNNKEL (reference sequence). The CDR3 length is 18 residues. The V gene end was trimmed by 0 bases and the J gene end by 2 bases; junction bases not matched to a gene: 7. The chain's CDR3 is CASSQDPTSGFNTGELFF. In DNA, the CDR3 is TGTGCCAGCAGCCAAGATCCTACTAGCGGGTTTAACACCGGGGAGCTGTTTTTT.

This clonotype has a count of ten or more. This chain connects TRBV24-1 to TRBJ2-3; D is uncertain. This CDR3 region has 15 residues. V dropped 2 bases and J dropped 3 bases, with 11 bases sitting between them. Germline CDR1 KGHDR, CDR2 SFDVKD. The CDR3 reads CATSDSFSETDTQYF. The CDR3 DNA sequence: TGTGCCACCAGTGATTCCTTCAGCGAGACAGATACGCAGTATTTT.

The chain joins TRBV6-2 or TRBV6-3 to TRBJ1-6; 7 bases line up with TRBD1. Losses at the gene ends were 2 bases for V and 7 bases for J; bases not matched to a gene: 5. Germline lookup yields CDR1 MNHEY and CDR2 SVGEGT. The CDR3 runs 15 residues. CDR3 residues: CASSYGLRGNSPLHF. CDR3 DNA: TGTGCCAGCAGTTACGGTCTCAGGGGGAATTCACCCCTCCACTTT.

This clonotype was recorded a few times. This chain links TRBV4-3 with TRBJ2-6; the match to TRBD1 covers 8 bases. The CDR3 sequence is 17 residues long. Germline V gene sequence: CDR1 LGHNA, CDR2 YSLEER. The trim removed 4 bases at V and 3 bases at J, leaving 8 bases unmatched. CDR3 protein: CASSRDRGRVGANVLTF. The CDR3 nucleotides read TGCGCCAGCAGCCGAGACAGGGGACGGGTTGGGGCCAACGTCCTGACTTTC.

This clonotype came up a few times. The J gene is TRBJ1-1, the V gene TRBV30; D is uncertain. Trimming left V 2 bases short and J 5 bases short, with 15 bases between. Looked up from germline, CDR1 is GTSNPN and CDR2 is SVGIG (reference sequence). This CDR3 is 14 amino acids long. CDR3 coding DNA: TGTGCCTGGAGTTCATGGGGAAAGTTGACTGAAGCTTTCTTT. Its protein is CAWSSWGKLTEAFF.

V usage is TRBV5-1 and J usage is TRBJ1-2; the match to TRBD1 covers 8 bases. Germline CDR1 reads SGHRS; CDR2 reads YFSETQ. V was clipped by 4 bases and J by 8 bases; unmatched bases: 13. This CDR3 region has 15 residues. The CDR3: CASSPSTGAGGGYTF. As DNA, the CDR3 is TGCGCCAGCAGCCCCTCGACAGGGGCCGGCGGAGGCTACACCTTC.

The chain uses TRBV10-3 and TRBJ1-1, with TRBD1 identical over 11 bases. CDR3 length equals 16 residues. V lost 11 bases to trimming and J lost 1 base; unmatched junction nucleotides: 12. In germline, CDR1 is ENHRY, CDR2 SYGVKD. The CDR3 spells CAALGQGALRNTEAFF. The CDR3 nucleotides read TGTGCCGCCCTCGGACAGGGGGCATTAAGGAACACTGAAGCTTTCTTT.

This chain uses TRBV29-1 with TRBJ1-3; D unclear. The CDR3 consists of 13 residues. V was trimmed by 7 bases and J by 0 bases, leaving 10 bases between them. Germline V gives CDR1 SQVTM, CDR2 ANQGSEA. The CDR3 DNA reads TGCAGCGCCGACCTCCTCTCTGGAAACACCATATATTTT. Translation: CSADLLSGNTIYF.

In this sample, this clonotype turned up many times. One end of the junction is discordant with germline, which a read error may explain. V and J are TRBV5-1 and TRBJ2-5; D is ambiguous. Germline V gene lookup returns CDR1 SGHRS and CDR2 YFSETQ. The CDR3 contains 11 residues. CDR3: CASSLQETQYF. In DNA form, the CDR3 reads TGTGCCAGCTCCCTCCAAGAGACCCAGTACTTC.

This chain uses TRBV3-1 with TRBJ2-7, with TRBD1 as a possible D gene (5 bases). The CDR3 is made up of 14 amino acids. V was clipped by 5 bases and J by 4 bases, with 15 bases between them. Germline V CDR1 and CDR2: LGHDT, YNNKEL (reference sequence). The CDR3 loop reads CASSKQVPPYEQYF. CDR3 DNA: TGTGCCAGCAGCAAACAGGTCCCACCTTACGAGCAGTACTTC.

The sample holds a few counts of this clonotype. The chain joins TRBV5-1 to TRBJ2-7; TRBD2 might be the D (5 bases). The V gene's germline CDR1 is SGHRS and CDR2 YFSETQ. The CDR3 has 11 residues. Trimming stripped 5 bases from V and 4 bases from J, with 7 bases between. The DNA of the CDR3 is TGCGCCAGCAGAGAGGGTTACGAGCAGTACTTC. Its translation is CASREGYEQYF.

Many counts were recorded for this clonotype. This rearrangement joins TRBV7-2 to TRBJ2-1, with a weak D call TRBD2 (5 bases). This CDR3 is built from 14 residues. V was clipped by 5 bases and J by 7 bases, with 15 bases between them. Germline assignment: CDR1 SGHTA and CDR2 FQGNSA. The CDR3 reads CASSPSPAVNEQFF. The CDR3 DNA reads TGTGCCAGCAGCCCCTCCCCAGCGGTGAATGAGCAGTTCTTC.

This clonotype was found a few times. The V gene is TRBV11-2, the J gene TRBJ2-3, with 11 bases fitting TRBD2. The CDR3 extends over 15 amino acids. Germline loops: CDR1 SGHAT, CDR2 FQNNGV. Germline trimming cut 2 bases from V and 6 bases from J; bases unmatched to any gene: 4. CDR3 bases: TGTGCCAGCAGCTTAAGTAGCGGGAGGGTGGATACGCAGTATTTT. Translating it yields CASSLSSGRVDTQYF.